This T cell receptor beta chain was obtained from a study of OX40 agonist ivuxolimab in advanced cancers. Sequenced by immunoSEQ multiplex PCR; TCRdb stores in-frame clones only, minus some. The table records 70,000 to 95,000 clones, roughly 94% of them present only once. This CDR3 has 13 residues. Trimming left V 0 bases short and J 5 bases short, with 7 bases between. The germline V gene encodes CDR1 KGHSH and CDR2 LQKENI. The chain combines TRBV18 with TRBJ1-1; D call uncertain. The material sequenced was CD4+ or CD8+ T cells sorted from blood, taken in a trial of the OX40 agonist ivuxolimab. The source is an adult with an advanced solid tumor such as melanoma, head and neck, liver or kidney cancer. This CDR3 reads CASSPPSETEAFF. The DNA of the CDR3 is TGTGCCAGCTCACCACCGTCGGAGACTGAAGCTTTCTTT.